Shown below are 5 T cell receptor beta chains from a single sample sequenced in a study of CXCR3-negative and CXCR3-positive naive CD8 T cells. Notes on the study in general: Compared with CXCR3-negative naive cells, CXCR3-positive naive cells showed more hydrophobic TRB CDR3s.

The libraries of TRB cDNA were constructed through 5' RACE using UMI labels. From the 5' RACE reads, TCRdb lists one entry per CDR3 protein and no DNA. The sample totals approximately 100,000 distinct CDR3 sequences. The antigens these receptors bind are not known. Specimen: naive CXCR3+ CD8+ T cells from blood. Subset described: CD45RO-CCR7+CD27+CD95- naive CD8+ T cells expressing CXCR3 (TNR3+). These receptors were collected from a human donor in good health. Some clones in this sample may be carry-over from other donors' samples.

This sequence joins TRBV29-1 and TRBJ2-1; no DNA is available, so the TRBD1 call from TCRdb remains unchecked. The V gene's germline CDR1 is SQVTM and CDR2 ANQGSEA. CDR3 length equals 14 residues. The CDR3 sequence is CGTPSGARAYEQFF.

This sequence joins TRBV14 and TRBJ2-7. The CDR3 sequence is 13 residues long. The germline V gene has CDR1 SGHDN and CDR2 FVKESK. CDR3 protein: CASSVGTPYEQYF.

This chain links TRBV29-1 with TRBJ2-3. Germline V lookup: CDR1 SQVTM, CDR2 ANQGSEA. CDR3 length: 13 residues. CDR3 protein: CSVEERSTDTQYF.

This rearrangement joins TRBV29-1 to TRBJ2-7. Germline loops: CDR1 SQVTM, CDR2 ANQGSEA. The CDR3 spans 11 residues. The CDR3: CSVEGFGEQYF.

The chain carries TRBV28 and TRBJ2-1; TCRdb's D gene call, TRBD2, goes unchecked for lack of DNA. CDR3 size: 15 residues. The V gene's germline CDR1 is MDHEN and CDR2 SYDVKM. The CDR3 here is CASSLSSGGAGEQFF.